The clone carrying this TCR beta chain has only a few counts. The entry originates in a study of blood T cell repertoires in COVID-19. As processed by the authors: Cell counts per sample came from amplifying reference gene primers. This table comes from immunoSEQ multiplex PCR, and its TCRdb copy is limited to in-frame clones, with some not included. V, J and clone size are those of that table, while D and trimming were read from the DNA. Of roughly 230,000 clones listed, 83% are singletons. Between the trimmed V and J ends, which lost 5 bases and 6 bases, there was a span of 17 bases. The CDR3 covers 15 residues. The germline V gene has CDR1 SGHVS and CDR2 FQNEAQ.

This TCR came from a woman in her 50s with acute or convalescent COVID-19. This chain connects TRBV7-8 to TRBJ1-5; D perhaps matches TRBD1 (5 bases). The sequenced sample consisted of peripheral blood. CDR3 protein: CASSQMRDAVQPQHF. The CDR3 DNA follows: TGTGCCAGCAGCCAGATGCGGGACGCAGTTCAGCCCCAGCATTTT.